The rows below give T cell receptor beta chains drawn from one sample of a study of PD-1 blockade in classical Hodgkin lymphoma. Sequenced by immunoSEQ multiplex PCR; TCRdb stores in-frame clones only, minus some. The sample holds more than 90,000 clones, roughly 91% seen once. This material consisted of peripheral blood mononuclear cells (PBMCs), taken before the second cycle of nivolumab. These receptors were obtained from a human donor with classical Hodgkin lymphoma. The CDR3 runs from the conserved cysteine through the conserved F or W. D genes are given only for firm matches. A clone size is listed for some rows: how often the clone was seen (once, few, many), or a class if it is expanded.

TRBD2	TRBV7-2	TRBJ2-3	17	-	TGTGCCAGCAGCTCCCCTAGCGGGGGGCCAACCACAGATACGCAGTATTTT	CASSSPSGGPTTDTQYF
-	TRBV27	TRBJ2-3	13	-	TGTGCCAGCAGTTTAAGAGGGGGGGATACGCAGTATTTT	CASSLRGGDTQYF
-	TRBV28	TRBJ1-1	14	-	TGTGCCAGCAGTTTAGGGGGCGGGAGGACTGAAGCTTTCTTT	CASSLGGGRTEAFF
TRBD1	TRBV28	TRBJ1-5	15	-	TGTGCCAGCAGTTCGCCAGGGGGTACTGATCAGCCCCAGCATTTT	CASSSPGGTDQPQHF
-	TRBV25-1	TRBJ2-5	13	-	TGTGCCAGCAGTGTACAGGGCCAAGAGACCCAGTACTTC	CASSVQGQETQYF
-	TRBV7-2	TRBJ1-6	15	-	TGTGCCAGCAGCCAGAGGGGACCCGATAATTCACCCCTCCACTTT	CASSQRGPDNSPLHF
TRBD2	TRBV9	TRBJ2-7	14	-	TGTGCCAGCAGCGGAGAGGGAGGGATCTACGAGCAGTACTTC	CASSGEGGIYEQYF
-	TRBV9	TRBJ1-6	14	-	TGTGCCAGCAGAGCCCAGGGAGTCGATTCACCCCTCCACTTT	CASRAQGVDSPLHF
-	TRBV5-6	TRBJ2-5	13	once	TGTGCCAGCAGCTCCGCCGCCGGGACGACCCAGTACTTC	CASSSAAGTTQYF
-	TRBV5-6	TRBJ2-1	17	-	TGTGCCAGCAGCCCCGGAGTCTCGGACTTCTCCTACAATGAGCAGTTCTTC	CASSPGVSDFSYNEQFF
-	TRBV27	TRBJ1-5	14	once	TGTGCCAGCAGTTTAGCCGGGGGAAATCAGCCCCAGCATTTT	CASSLAGGNQPQHF
-	TRBV9	TRBJ1-1	12	-	TGTGCCAGCAGCCGTGGGGGGACTGAAGCTTTCTTT	CASSRGGTEAFF
-	TRBV19	TRBJ2-1	14	few	TGTGCCAGTAGTAGGGAGAGCTCCTACAATGAGCAGTTCTTC	CASSRESSYNEQFF
-	TRBV18	TRBJ1-4	13	once	TGTGCCAGCTCAGGTGCAACAAATGAAAAACTGTTTTTT	CASSGATNEKLFF
TRBD1	TRBV12-5	TRBJ2-1	15	-	TGTGCTAGTGGTTTGGTACAGACAGGGAACAATGAGCAGTTCTTC	CASGLVQTGNNEQFF
-	TRBV18	TRBJ1-1	15	-	TGTGCCAGCTCACCAGCGGGACAAAAGAACACTGAAGCTTTCTTT	CASSPAGQKNTEAFF
TRBD1	TRBV5-6	TRBJ1-2	15	-	TGTGCCAGCAGCCGGGAAGGGGGCTCGAACTATGGCTACACCTTC	CASSREGGSNYGYTF
-	TRBV5-1	TRBJ1-1	14	-	TGCGCCAGCAGCTTGGTAAGGGAGAACACTGAAGCTTTCTTT	CASSLVRENTEAFF
-	TRBV7-9	TRBJ1-5	16	-	TGTGCCAGCAGCTTAGCGACGGGCGAGGGCAATCAGCCCCAGCATTTT	CASSLATGEGNQPQHF
-	TRBV29-1	TRBJ2-2	15	-	TGCAGCGTTGGAGGCGTCAGCGCTAACACCGGGGAGCTGTTTTTT	CSVGGVSANTGELFF
-	TRBV21-1	TRBJ1-2	14	-	TGTGCCAGCAGCAAAGCAGTCCAGATCTATGGCTACACCTTC	CASSKAVQIYGYTF
-	TRBV7-9	TRBJ2-7	15	-	TGTGCCAGCAGCCCCGCTTGGGCAGGATTCCGGGAGCAGTACTTC	CASSPAWAGFREQYF
-	TRBV7-2	TRBJ2-3	15	-	TGTGCCAGCAGCTTATTGGGGACTCACACAGATACGCAGTATTTT	CASSLLGTHTDTQYF
TRBD2	TRBV7-2	TRBJ2-3	14	-	TGTGCCAGCAGCCCTGGACTAGCCCGAGATACGCAGTATTTT	CASSPGLARDTQYF
-	TRBV7-8	TRBJ1-5	17	-	TGTGCCAGCAGCCCGAGACACAATAGGAGAGAGAATCAGCCCCAGCATTTT	CASSPRHNRRENQPQHF
TRBD2	TRBV13	TRBJ2-2	17	-	TGTGCCAGCAGCCACTCTAGCGGGGACCCCTTCCCCGGGGAGCTGTTTTTT	CASSHSSGDPFPGELFF
-	TRBV19	TRBJ1-5	15	-	TGTGCCAGTAGTATAGCGAACTTGCTGAATCAGCCCCAGCATTTT	CASSIANLLNQPQHF
TRBD2	TRBV19	TRBJ2-5	16	-	TGTGCCAGTAGTACCAGACTAGCGGGACCTCAAGAGACCCAGTACTTC	CASSTRLAGPQETQYF
-	TRBV29-1	TRBJ2-3	15	-	TGCAGCGTTGAATTGTGGAGGGGGAGCACAGATACGCAGTATTTT	CSVELWRGSTDTQYF
TRBD1	TRBV4-1	TRBJ1-5	15	few	TGCGCCAGCAGCCAGGGAGACAGGGGAGGGCAGCCCCAGCATTTT	CASSQGDRGGQPQHF
-	TRBV30	TRBJ2-3	14	-	TGTGCCTGGAGTGTGGGGGCCCCCACAGATACGCAGTATTTT	CAWSVGAPTDTQYF
-	TRBV9	TRBJ2-7	16	-	TGTGCCAGCAGCGTAGAGACAGGTCGACACTCCTACGAGCAGTACTTC	CASSVETGRHSYEQYF
TRBD2	TRBV4-1	TRBJ2-3	21	once	TGCGCCAGCAGCCCCCAAGGGGGCCTAGCGGGGGGGCCGGACCACACAGATACGCAGTATTTT	CASSPQGGLAGGPDHTDTQYF